This TCR beta chain was recovered during a study of molecular identifiers for immune sequencing clone quantification (dated by TCRdb to the late 2010s). About the investigation overall: For a replicate experiment, the RNA from either about 20,000 or 100,000 naive CD8 T cells was divided into five aliquots, and four of those aliquots went on to sequencing. The study was a methods study using CD8 T cells to benchmark molecular-identifier clustering-based TCR repertoire sequencing (MIDCIRS) and TCR RNA copy counting. Results the study describes overall, beyond this receptor: When barcode sub-clustering was omitted, TCR diversity was inflated by chimeric consensus sequences, with chimeras reaching as high as 47%. Modeling estimated about 3.3 recovered TCR RNA copies per cell, compared with approximately 9.5 by digital PCR, which implies 25% to 30% capture efficiency. The sizes of highly expanded clones could end up underestimated when identical TCR molecules share a barcode. The naive libraries included spiked-in Jurkat TCR RNA (around 10 copies' worth), and this RNA is not part of the donor repertoire. In CMV-specific effector cells, clones with more than 20 RNA copies contained over 99% of molecules, whereas in naive cells such clones contained under 1% of molecules. A single cell's worth of spiked-in Jurkat TCR RNA was reported detectable even among 750,000 to 1,000,000 naive CD8 T cells.

Trimming costs V 0 bases and J 0 bases, and their ends lie 9 bases apart. For CDR1 and CDR2, the germline V gene lists MNHEY and SVGAGI. The CDR3 covers 16 residues, taking in both the cysteine and the phenylalanine. Only the CDR3 region is kept as DNA, spanning 48 bases read in frame from base 1. Libraries of naive CD8 T cells were built from anywhere between about 17,000 and 1,000,000 sorted cells, with 10%, 30% or 50% of the purified RNA used. Naive CD8 T cells were FACS-sorted as CD8+CD4-CCR7+CD45RA+ on a BD FACSAria II into RLT Plus buffer. To test detection sensitivity, Jurkat RNA equal to some 11 TCR copies was added to samples of about 20,000-1,000,000 naive CD8 T cells. Enrichment of CD8 T cells was done with RosetteSep CD8+ T Cell Enrichment Cocktail plus Ficoll-Paque, and ACK red cell lysis came afterward. This clonotype was counted many times. The antigen it recognizes is unknown. The record has no base qualities; no much larger clone is one base away.

Library prep was done by PCR. The reads were generated on an Illumina HiSeq 4000. Preparation of bulk TCR libraries followed a previously described approach, with the TCR primers listed in Table S5. Purification of total RNA was performed with the Qiagen AllPrep DNA/RNA kit. Before analysis, reads from multiple sequencing runs of the same library were pooled. Under the source paper's analysis protocol: Reads were retained only if an exact TCR constant sequence was present, and the retained reads were trimmed to 150 nt and grouped according to their 12-nt molecular barcodes. Within each barcode group, reads were sub-clustered at a 15% Levenshtein threshold, and quality-weighted consensus sequences were built per RNA molecule. Non-functional sequences were discarded, and so were lower-count sequences lying one edit away from another sequence. Based on a fit of two negative binomial distributions, barcode sub-clusters having less than 20% of the maximum read count were discarded. TCRdb reran the public reads through fastp at Q25 and MiXCR, keeping productive beta chains. Entries are consolidated by CDR3 protein sequence, retaining the most common genes and DNA. These V and J calls rely on TCRdb rather than the paper's analysis. The sample has over 600,000 distinct CDR3 sequences on record, nearly 20% of them singletons. Under 0.95% of the sample is taken by the ten largest.

This TCR was sampled from a human donor in good health. Some libraries in this study had Jurkat cell RNA spiked in. The chain links TRBV6-5 with TRBJ2-1, with the D gene too uncertain to name. Specimen: naive CD8+ T cells from blood, with Jurkat cell RNA spiked in. The meaning of the sample's cell subset or site label: FACS-sorted CD8+CD4-CCR7+CD45RA+ naive T cells. CDR3 sequence: CASSYSQVSSYNEQFF. Read as DNA, the sequence is TGTGCCAGCAGTTACTCGCAGGTTAGCTCCTACAATGAGCAGTTCTTC.